This entry describes one TCR beta chain. The sample holds other DNA sequences that translate to the same CDR3. The CDR3 spans 13 residues. V was clipped by 6 bases and J by 4 bases, with 12 bases between them. Authors' analysis steps: Estimates of nucleated cell counts were drawn from the amplification of reference gene primers. Produced via immunoSEQ multiplex PCR; TCRdb's table is partial and in-frame only. V and J calls and clone size are copied from that table; D and trimming were computed from the DNA. This table holds about 220,000 clones, roughly 84% found once. This entry belongs to a study of blood T cell repertoires in COVID-19. Across the whole study: Samples taken during acute and convalescent COVID-19 were collected in the United States, Italy and Spain. In each case, the material was cDNA or gDNA derived from T cells, B-cell-depleted T cells, or PBMCs.

The chain joins TRBV12-3 or TRBV12-4 to TRBJ1-2; tentative D call: TRBD1 (5 bases). The sequenced sample consisted of peripheral blood. The TCR comes from a woman over 75 with acute or convalescent COVID-19. The CDR3 DNA sequence: TGTGCCAGCAGCCTCAGGAGGGGCTATGGCTACACCTTC. Protein sequence: CASSLRRGYGYTF.